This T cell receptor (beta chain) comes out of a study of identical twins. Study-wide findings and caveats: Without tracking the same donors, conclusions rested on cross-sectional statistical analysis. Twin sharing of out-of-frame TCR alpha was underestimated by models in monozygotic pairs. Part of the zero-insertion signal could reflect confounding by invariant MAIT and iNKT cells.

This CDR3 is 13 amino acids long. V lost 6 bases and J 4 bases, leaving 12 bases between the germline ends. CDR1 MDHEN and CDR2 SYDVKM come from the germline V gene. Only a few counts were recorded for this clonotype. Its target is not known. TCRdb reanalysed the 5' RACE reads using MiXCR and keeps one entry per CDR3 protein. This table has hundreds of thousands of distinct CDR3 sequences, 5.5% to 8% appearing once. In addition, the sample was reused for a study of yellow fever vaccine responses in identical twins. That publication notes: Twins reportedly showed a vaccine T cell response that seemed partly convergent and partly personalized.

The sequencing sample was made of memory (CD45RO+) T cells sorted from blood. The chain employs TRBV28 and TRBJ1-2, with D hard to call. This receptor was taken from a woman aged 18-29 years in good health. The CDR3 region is CASSFEVAYGYTF. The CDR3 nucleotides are TGTGCCAGCAGCTTTGAGGTTGCCTATGGCTACACCTTC.